Presented here are 32 T cell receptor beta chains from one specimen sequenced in a study of TIL therapy for anti-PD-1-resistant metastatic lung cancer. The immunoSEQ assay was v3. Method: immunoSEQ multiplex PCR; TCRdb's copy keeps in-frame clones and lacks some. This table has approximately 87,000 clones, about two thirds appearing once. Stated time point: pre-treatment sample, taken before nivolumab and TIL therapy. Tumor tissue came from excised metastases, mostly pleural nodules or supraclavicular lymph nodes. Sample: tumor tissue, taken at baseline. The receptors were gathered from a person between 30 and 80 years old with non-small cell lung cancer.

This chain uses TRBV7-2 with TRBJ1-1; no definite D call. This CDR3 comprises 13 residues. Trimming removed 3 bases at V and 3 bases at J, with 8 bases between. The germline gives CDR1 SGHTA, CDR2 FQGNSA. CDR3 sequence reads: CASSLQRDTEAFF. CDR3 DNA sequence: TGTGCCAGCAGCTTGCAGAGAGACACTGAAGCTTTCTTT.

The rearrangement links TRBV15 to TRBJ2-4, with D tentatively TRBD1 (6 bases). In germline, CDR1 is LNHNV, CDR2 YYDKDF (reference sequence). The V end was cut by 6 bases, the J end by 0 bases, with 12 bases between. This CDR3 contains 15 residues. CDR3 nucleotides: TGTGCCACCAGTTTACAGGGTACAGCCAAAAACATTCAGTACTTC. It encodes CATSLQGTAKNIQYF.

The V gene is TRBV5-4, the J gene TRBJ1-4; no clear D gene. The germline V gene encodes CDR1 SGHNT and CDR2 YYREEE (reference sequence). There are 13 residues in the CDR3. The V end was cut by 0 bases, the J end by 8 bases, with 8 bases between. CDR3 sequence (DNA): TGTGCCAGCAGCTTGGGTAGAGGGGAAAAACTGTTTTTT. Translating it yields CASSLGRGEKLFF.

The chain carries TRBV6-5 and TRBJ1-2, with 7 bases identical to TRBD1. This CDR3 is 15 amino acids long. Germline values: CDR1 MNHEY, CDR2 SVGAGI. The V segment lost 0 bases and the J segment 3 bases; nucleotides outside the gene matches: 4. For the CDR3, the DNA is TGTGCCAGCAGTTACTCGAGGGGACAGCACTATGGCTACACCTTC. Its protein is CASSYSRGQHYGYTF.

The chain joins TRBV10-3 to TRBJ2-7; D not certain. Trimming took off 0 bases at V and 0 bases at J, with 6 bases between the two ends. Germline CDR1 is ENHRY and CDR2 is SYGVKD. The length of the CDR3 is 14 residues. The DNA for the CDR3 is TGTGCCATCAGTGAGTCGGCAAGCTCCTACGAGCAGTACTTC. It is translated as CAISESASSYEQYF.

V and J are TRBV10-3 and TRBJ2-1, with 10 bases lining up with TRBD2. Per the germline V gene, CDR1 is ENHRY and CDR2 is SYGVKD. The junction had 3 bases not matched to a gene; V was cut back by 2 bases and J by 5 bases. The CDR3 runs 15 residues. The CDR3 DNA reads as TGTGCCATCAGTGAGAGCGGGAGGGGGAACAATGAGCAGTTCTTC. This sequence encodes CAISESGRGNNEQFF.

The rearrangement joins TRBV28 to TRBJ1-2; maybe TRBD1 (6 bases). The V and J ends lost 6 bases and 8 bases respectively, with 13 bases between them. The germline CDR1 and CDR2 sequences are MDHEN and SYDVKM. CDR3 length: 12 residues. CDR3 loop: CASRIRGNGYTF. The CDR3 DNA reads as TGTGCCAGCAGAATCAGGGGTAACGGCTACACCTTC.

The chain recombines TRBV7-9 with TRBJ2-2, with a possible D match to TRBD2 (5 bases). This CDR3 is built from 13 residues. Trimming cost V 6 bases and J 8 bases, with 13 bases left between them. Germline-derived CDR1 and CDR2 are SEHNR and FQNEAQ (reference sequence). The CDR3: CASRLSGSGELFF. The CDR3 region has the DNA TGTGCCAGCAGACTCTCGGGGAGTGGGGAGCTGTTTTTT.

This rearrangement joins TRBV7-2 to TRBJ2-5, with 8 bases matching TRBD1. This CDR3 contains 13 residues. Germline V gives CDR1 SGHTA, CDR2 FQGNSA. V lost 5 bases to trimming and J lost 6 bases; unmatched junction nucleotides: 5. The CDR3 DNA reads TGTGCCAGCAGCCCAGACAGGGGAAAGACCCAGTACTTC. Translation gives CASSPDRGKTQYF.

The CDR3 sequence is CAWSGKAYTF. The DNA for the CDR3 is TGTGCCTGGAGTGGGAAAGCTTACACCTTC. The rearrangement uses TRBV30 and TRBJ1-2; D not resolved. The V gene's germline CDR1 is GTSNPN and CDR2 SVGIG (reference sequence). V lost 1 base and J lost 11, with 8 bases in between. The CDR3 consists of 10 residues.

CDR3 bases: TGTGCCAGCAGTATCTCTCTCACCGGGACTGACGAGCAGTACTTC. This translates into CASSISLTGTDEQYF. The chain is built from TRBV28 and TRBJ2-7; D perhaps matches TRBD2 (6 bases). The V end was cut by 5 bases, the J end by 5 bases, with 19 bases between. CDR3 length equals 15 residues. Germline CDR1 MDHEN, CDR2 SYDVKM.

The chain has TRBV2 and TRBJ2-1; 7 bases agree with TRBD2. The junction had 6 bases not matched to a gene; V was cut back by 2 bases and J by 5 bases. The CDR3 runs to 15 residues. Germline assignment: CDR1 SNHLY and CDR2 FYNNEI. CDR3 sequence: CASSEPRGFNNEQFF. CDR3 DNA: TGTGCCAGCAGTGAACCGCGGGGGTTTAACAATGAGCAGTTCTTC.

This chain joins TRBV4-1 and TRBJ2-3, with 7 bases lining up with TRBD2. CDR1 is MGHRA and CDR2 is YSYEKL in the germline V gene. This CDR3 spans 15 amino acids. V lost 1 base and J lost 4; bases outside the gene matches: 5. CDR3: CASSQGPLASDTQYF. In DNA, the CDR3 is TGCGCCAGCAGCCAAGGGCCACTAGCGTCAGATACGCAGTATTTT.

This clone occurred a few times. The chain has TRBV5-1 and TRBJ2-5; D unresolved. Germline V CDR1 and CDR2: SGHRS, YFSETQ. The germline V and J ends were trimmed by 0 bases and 0 bases, with 9 bases remaining between them. The CDR3 runs to 15 residues. CDR3 bases: TGCGCCAGCAGCTTGGAATCCTACGACCAAGAGACCCAGTACTTC. Its protein product is CASSLESYDQETQYF.

The V call is TRBV30, the J call TRBJ2-7; D call uncertain. CDR1 GTSNPN and CDR2 SVGIG come from the germline V gene (reference sequence). The CDR3 spans 15 residues. Trimming pared 3 bases from V and 4 bases from J, leaving 19 bases between. The CDR3 DNA reads TGTGCCTGGAGAGCTGTTTTGGACCCCTCTTACGAGCAGTACTTC. It yields the protein CAWRAVLDPSYEQYF.

Concerning this clone: One end of the junction fails to match germline, which may point to a read error. J is TRBJ2-1 and V is TRBV19; tentative D call: TRBD1 (5 bases). This CDR3 contains 12 residues. In germline, CDR1 is LNHDA, CDR2 SQIVND (reference sequence). The chain's CDR3 is CACRGGYNEQFF. The CDR3 bases are TGTGCCTGTAGGGGCGGCTACAATGAGCAGTTCTTC.

The V gene is TRBV30, the J gene TRBJ1-3; D is unresolved. Germline V CDR1 and CDR2: GTSNPN, SVGIG (reference sequence). This CDR3 region has 14 residues. V was clipped by 2 bases and J by 0 bases, with 8 bases between them. The CDR3 loop reads CAWSLVRSGNTIYF. DNA of the CDR3: TGTGCCTGGAGTTTGGTACGCTCTGGAAACACCATATATTTT.

V is TRBV5-1 and J is TRBJ1-1; D is unclear. The germline V gene has CDR1 SGHRS and CDR2 YFSETQ. The CDR3 loop spans 15 amino acids. The V gene lost 0 bases and the J gene lost 1 base, with 10 bases spanning the gap. The CDR3 coding sequence is TGCGCCAGCAGCTTGGCCGGGCCGCCGAACACTGAAGCTTTCTTT. Translating gives CASSLAGPPNTEAFF.

In this sample, this clone turned up once. The J gene is TRBJ2-1, the V gene TRBV18, with a possible D match to TRBD2 (5 bases). V lost 6 bases to trimming and J lost 9 bases, with 21 bases between them. CDR1 and CDR2 (germline): KGHSH, LQKENI. This CDR3 is 15 amino acids long. The CDR3: CASSQFSEVIFEQFF. The CDR3 region has the DNA TGTGCCAGCTCCCAATTCTCGGAGGTAATCTTTGAGCAGTTCTTC.

The chain couples TRBV5-1 to TRBJ1-2; 7 positions match TRBD1. The CDR3 is made up of 13 amino acids. In germline, CDR1 is SGHRS, CDR2 YFSETQ. V was clipped by 4 bases and J by 6 bases; unmatched bases: 6. This CDR3 reads CASSKDRANGYTF. The CDR3 DNA reads TGCGCCAGCAGCAAAGACAGGGCCAATGGCTACACCTTC.

The CDR3 DNA reads TGTGCCAGCAGCCAATGGGGGCAAGGCGAAAAACTGTTTTTT. Translation: CASSQWGQGEKLFF. The V gene is TRBV3-1 (or the pseudogene TRBV3-2), the J gene TRBJ1-4; perhaps TRBD1 as D (6 bases). Germline V CDR1 and CDR2: LGHDT, YNNKEL (reference sequence). Trimming removed 2 bases at V and 8 bases at J, with 12 bases between. The CDR3 runs to 14 residues.

This chain uses TRBV7-2 with TRBJ2-2, with 9 bases aligning to TRBD1. CDR3 length: 16 amino acids. CDR1 and CDR2 from the germline V gene are SGHTA and FQGNSA. Trimming removed 3 bases from V and 4 bases from J; junction bases left unmatched: 6. CDR3 in amino acids: CASSFTGGQGTGELFF. The CDR3 DNA reads as TGTGCCAGCAGCTTTACAGGGGGCCAGGGCACCGGGGAGCTGTTTTTT.

The rearrangement joins TRBV5-4 to TRBJ1-2; D gene unclear. Trimming shortened V by 2 bases and J by 7 bases, and 9 bases separated the two germline ends. The CDR3 contains 12 residues. CDR1 and CDR2 from the germline V gene are SGHNT and YYREEE (reference sequence). The CDR3 sequence is CASSFNIGGYTF. The CDR3 DNA sequence: TGTGCCAGCAGCTTTAATATCGGTGGCTACACCTTC.

CDR3 in amino acids: CASSYSPEYFYFQPQHF. The DNA for the CDR3 is TGTGCCAGCAGTTACTCTCCCGAATATTTTTACTTTCAGCCCCAGCATTTT. The chain couples TRBV6-2 or TRBV6-3 to TRBJ1-5; D uncertain. The germline V gene encodes CDR1 MNHEY and CDR2 SVGEGT. The CDR3 is 17 amino acids. Trimming shortened V by 0 bases and J by 6 bases, and 18 bases separated the two germline ends.

The rearrangement uses TRBV7-2 and TRBJ1-1, with 8 bases lining up with TRBD1. CDR3 length equals 16 residues. Germline V gene lookup returns CDR1 SGHTA and CDR2 FQGNSA. The V and J ends lost 0 bases and 7 bases, in that order; junction bases with no gene match: 10. CDR3 protein: CASSLAMAGGGSEAFF. The DNA for the CDR3 is TGTGCCAGCAGCTTAGCGATGGCAGGGGGCGGCAGTGAAGCTTTCTTT.

The V and J genes are TRBV29-1 and TRBJ1-1; D gene uncertain. Germline CDR1 SQVTM, CDR2 ANQGSEA. Trimming stripped 4 bases from V and 1 base from J, with 7 bases between. This CDR3 is built from 12 residues. The CDR3 DNA reads as TGCAGCGTTGTCCCCAAGAACACTGAAGCTTTCTTT. Translated, it gives CSVVPKNTEAFF.

Worth noting for this clone: A much larger clone differs by one base, so this may be a read error. The sample contains more than one DNA sequence encoding this CDR3. The gene calls are TRBV18 and TRBJ2-7; TRBD1 agrees at 9 bases. V lost 3 bases, J lost 3 bases, and 3 bases stayed unmatched. CDR1 and CDR2 (germline): KGHSH, LQKENI. This CDR3 has 14 residues. The CDR3 protein is CASSPRQGVYEQYF. The CDR3 nucleotides are TGTGCCAGCTCACCTAGACAGGGGGTCTACGAGCAGTACTTC. Looking up the rest from reference TRBV18 and TRBJ2-7 gives the full variable domain: NAGVMQNPRHLVRRRGQEARLRCSPMKGHSHVYWYRQLPEEGLKFMVYLQKENIIDESGMPKERFSAEFPKEGPSILRIQQVVRGDSAAYFCASSPRQGVYEQYFGPGTRLTVT.

This clone was observed a handful of times. V gene TRBV18 combines with J gene TRBJ1-1, with D uncertain. This CDR3 is 13 amino acids long. Germline V CDR1 and CDR2: KGHSH, LQKENI. V lost 6 bases and J 0 bases, leaving 8 bases between the germline ends. The CDR3 sequence: CASSPGLNTEAFF. CDR3 DNA: TGTGCCAGCTCCCCCGGATTGAACACTGAAGCTTTCTTT.

Turning to this clone: Mismatch with germline at one junction end may stem from a read error. This rearrangement joins TRBV7-2 to TRBJ1-5, with D possibly TRBD1 on 6 matching bases. Per germline, CDR1 SGHTA and CDR2 FQGNSA. The CDR3 is 15 amino acids. The CDR3 here is CASSLEAGGNQPQHF. In DNA form, the CDR3 reads TGTGCCAGCAGTTTAGAGGCAGGGGGCAATCAGCCCCAGCATTTT.

The chain carries TRBV3-1 (or the pseudogene TRBV3-2) and TRBJ2-3, with 10 bases that match TRBD1. The CDR3 runs 16 residues. Germline V gives CDR1 LGHDT, CDR2 YNNKEL (reference sequence). The V segment lost 4 bases and the J segment 3 bases; nucleotides outside the gene matches: 7. The CDR3 DNA reads TGTGCCAGCAGCCCACGGACAGGGGGAACGACAGATACGCAGTATTTT. Protein product: CASSPRTGGTTDTQYF.

The count of this clone is one. The CDR3 DNA reads TGTGCCAGCAGCTCGGACAGGGGGAGTGAAAAACTGTTTTTT. This sequence encodes CASSSDRGSEKLFF. The chain is built from TRBV7-2 and TRBJ1-4, with 10 bases aligning to TRBD1. After removal of 4 bases from V and 7 bases from J, the junction contained 3 bases not matched to a gene. The CDR3 contains 14 residues. CDR1 SGHTA and CDR2 FQGNSA come from the germline V gene. Filled out from reference TRBV7-2 and TRBJ1-4, the complete variable domain reads GAGVSQSPSNKVTEKGKDVELRCDPISGHTALYWYRQSLGQGLEFLIYFQGNSAPDKSGLPSDRFSAERTGGSVSTLTIQRTQQEDSAVYLCASSSDRGSEKLFFGSGTQLSVL.

V usage is TRBV7-9 and J usage is TRBJ1-1, with D perhaps matching TRBD1 (5 bases). V was cut by 3 bases and J by 6 bases, with 11 bases left in between. From germline, CDR1 is SEHNR and CDR2 FQNEAQ (reference sequence). The CDR3 is 13 residues long. CDR3 in amino acids: CASSFWGEAEAFF. Here the CDR3 DNA reads TGTGCCAGCAGCTTCTGGGGGGAGGCTGAAGCTTTCTTT.